This entry is about one TCR beta chain. Its target is not known. From germline, CDR1 is SGHRS and CDR2 YFSETQ. The CDR3 is made up of 15 amino acids. V dropped 4 bases and J dropped 8 bases, with 21 bases sitting between them. Time point: recipient sample about 28 days before transplant, after cytoreduction. The data stem from a study of T cell clonotyping in hematopoietic cell transplantation. On the study more broadly: Recipient samples before transplant were obtained post-cytoreduction. Study results and limitations: Recipient TCR diversity dropped after transplant; expanded clonotypes rose from day 30 to 180. Higher Inverse Simpson Index values in graft donor and pretransplant recipient predicted broader posttransplant TCR diversity. At the given depth, recipient repertoires were over 95% de novo clonotypes.

The table came from immunoSEQ multiplex PCR; TCRdb's copy has only in-frame clones and leaves some out. The sample consists of some 76,000 clones, 90% to 97% of them appearing once. Sequences were derived from peripheral blood mononuclear cells, sampled before stem cell transplant. The clonotype comes from a woman aged 50 to 65 with acute myeloid leukemia. Some clones in this sample may be carry-over from other donors' samples. The chain carries TRBV5-1 and TRBJ1-1; D might be TRBD1 (5 bases). CDR3 loop: CASSPSPYYRPEAFF. CDR3 DNA: TGCGCCAGCAGCCCGAGCCCATATTACAGGCCCGAAGCTTTCTTT.